This T cell receptor (beta chain) was observed in a study of early T cells in non-severe SARS-CoV-2 infection. For the study at large: Sequencing of bulk RNA from unsorted whole blood was done, without chain pairing. Findings and caveats of the study: VDJdb matches were skewed toward anti-spike CD8 T cell responses.

This clonotype was counted ten times or more. The target antigen is unknown. The TCR library protocol was used to attach unique molecular identifiers. These identifiers were attached to individual cDNA molecules. TCRdb independently ran MiXCR on the 5' RACE reads; one entry per CDR3 protein. The top ten clones hold just over 4.5% of a sample with roughly 97,000 distinct CDR3 sequences, 11% of them seen once. V gave up 8 bases and J gave up 0 bases, with 11 bases separating them. The length of the CDR3 is 14 residues. The germline V gene has CDR1 MNHEY and CDR2 SMNVEV (reference sequence). This TCR was recovered from an adult who was a healthcare worker with PCR-confirmed SARS-CoV-2 infection or an uninfected control (not recorded which). The sequencing here drew on whole blood, taken at baseline. The rearrangement links TRBV27 to TRBJ2-1, with a weak D call TRBD2 (6 bases). This CDR3 is CASRSGPSYNEQFF. CDR3 DNA: TGTGCCAGCCGAAGCGGGCCCTCCTACAATGAGCAGTTCTTC.